Listed below are T cell receptor beta chains from one sample, sequenced in a study of neurological immune-mediated disorders. Via MiXCR, TCRdb re-called the 5' RACE reads, giving one row per CDR3 protein. The sample has tens of thousands of distinct CDR3 sequences; approximately 25% are singletons. The sequenced sample consisted of PBMCs. Receptors were obtained from a man aged 60 to 75 with HTLV-1-associated myelopathy (HAM/TSP). CDR3s include the opening cysteine and the closing phenylalanine or tryptophan. Each record gives: J gene, clone size, V gene, D gene, CDR3 length, CDR3 DNA, CDR3 protein. D genes are given only for firm matches. Where a row states a size, it is once, few, many or the class of an expanded clone; other rows omit it.

J gene: TRBJ2-7
clone size: many
V gene: TRBV20-1
D gene: TRBD2
CDR3 length: 14
CDR3 DNA: TGCAGTGCTAGTTTGCCTCAGGCGGGGGGCGAGCAGTACTTC
CDR3 protein: CSASLPQAGGEQYF

J gene: TRBJ2-3
clone size: NA
V gene: TRBV3-1
D gene: NA
CDR3 length: 13
CDR3 DNA: TGCGCCAGCAGCTTGGGCACAGAAGATACGCAGTATTTT
CDR3 protein: CASSLGTEDTQYF

J gene: TRBJ2-2
clone size: many
V gene: TRBV11-3
D gene: NA
CDR3 length: 15
CDR3 DNA: TGTGCCAGCAGCCATCGGAGGGGCAACACCGGGGAGCTGTTTTTT
CDR3 protein: CASSHRRGNTGELFF

J gene: TRBJ1-1
clone size: many
V gene: TRBV11-1
D gene: TRBD1
CDR3 length: 16
CDR3 DNA: TGTGCCAGCAGTCTACCAGGGGGTCATTTGAACACTGAAGCTTTCTTT
CDR3 protein: CASSLPGGHLNTEAFF

J gene: TRBJ1-5
clone size: many
V gene: TRBV20-1
D gene: TRBD1
CDR3 length: 14
CDR3 DNA: TGCAGTACCGACAGGGGGTCTAGCAATCAGCCCCAGCATTTT
CDR3 protein: CSTDRGSSNQPQHF

J gene: TRBJ2-3
clone size: once
V gene: TRBV5-6
D gene: NA
CDR3 length: 14
CDR3 DNA: TGTGCCAGCAGCGCAGAACCCCGGAAGAGAACGAGGTATTTT
CDR3 protein: CASSAEPRKRTRYF

J gene: TRBJ2-3
clone size: many
V gene: TRBV28
D gene: NA
CDR3 length: 21
CDR3 DNA: TGTGCCAGCAGTGGCTGGGAGGGGGCAAGTAGAGCGGGAGAGAGAACAGATACGCAGTATTTT
CDR3 protein: CASSGWEGASRAGERTDTQYF

J gene: TRBJ2-1
clone size: many
V gene: TRBV20-1
D gene: NA
CDR3 length: 14
CDR3 DNA: TGCAGTGCTAGTCCACGTATCTCCTACAATGAGCAGTTCTTC
CDR3 protein: CSASPRISYNEQFF

J gene: TRBJ2-7
clone size: many
V gene: TRBV7-2
D gene: NA
CDR3 length: 14
CDR3 DNA: TGTGCCAGCAGGGGGCGGCAGGGTCCTTACGAGCAGTACTTC
CDR3 protein: CASRGRQGPYEQYF

J gene: TRBJ2-7
clone size: many
V gene: TRBV5-1
D gene: NA
CDR3 length: 15
CDR3 DNA: TGCGCCAGCAGCTTGGGGCCCCGAGGTCCCTACGAGCAGTACTTC
CDR3 protein: CASSLGPRGPYEQYF

J gene: TRBJ2-7
clone size: many
V gene: TRBV24-1
D gene: NA
CDR3 length: 13
CDR3 DNA: TGTGCCACCAGTGACCCCAGTTTCGACGAGCAGTACTTC
CDR3 protein: CATSDPSFDEQYF

J gene: TRBJ1-1
clone size: NA
V gene: TRBV6-5
D gene: TRBD1
CDR3 length: 17
CDR3 DNA: TGTGCCAGCAGTTCTTATCGAATTCAGGGGGCTGGTACTGAAGCTTTCTTT
CDR3 protein: CASSSYRIQGAGTEAFF

J gene: TRBJ2-1
clone size: many
V gene: TRBV5-1
D gene: NA
CDR3 length: 14
CDR3 DNA: TGCGCCAGCAGTAGCCTCCGAGACTTCAATGAGCAGTTCTTC
CDR3 protein: CASSSLRDFNEQFF

J gene: TRBJ1-5
clone size: NA
V gene: TRBV7-9
D gene: NA
CDR3 length: 16
CDR3 DNA: TGTGCCAGCAGCTTAGGAACAGGGTTTGGGATTCAGCCCCAGCATTTT
CDR3 protein: CASSLGTGFGIQPQHF

J gene: TRBJ1-1
clone size: many
V gene: TRBV10-3
D gene: TRBD1
CDR3 length: 13
CDR3 DNA: TGTGCCACCTACCGGGACAGAGACACTGAAGCTTTCTTT
CDR3 protein: CATYRDRDTEAFF

J gene: TRBJ2-3
clone size: NA
V gene: TRBV5-1
D gene: NA
CDR3 length: 15
CDR3 DNA: TGCGCCAGCAGCCCTCCGGGACCATTCATGGATACGCAGTATTTT
CDR3 protein: CASSPPGPFMDTQYF

J gene: TRBJ2-4
clone size: medium-sized
V gene: TRBV5-6
D gene: NA
CDR3 length: 16
CDR3 DNA: TGTGCCAGCAGCCTGCGTACGGGTTTAGCCAAAAACATTCAGTACTTC
CDR3 protein: CASSLRTGLAKNIQYF

J gene: TRBJ2-1
clone size: few
V gene: TRBV29-1
D gene: NA
CDR3 length: 12
CDR3 DNA: TGCAGCGCCTTGGGACTTCGCAATGAGCAGTTCTTC
CDR3 protein: CSALGLRNEQFF

J gene: TRBJ2-2
clone size: many
V gene: TRBV5-1
D gene: NA
CDR3 length: 15
CDR3 DNA: TGCGCCAGCAGCTTGCTAAGAGCGAACACCGGGGAGCTGTTTTTT
CDR3 protein: CASSLLRANTGELFF

J gene: TRBJ2-3
clone size: many
V gene: TRBV10-2
D gene: NA
CDR3 length: 13
CDR3 DNA: TGCGCCAGCACTCGGGCGTCCGCAGATACGCAGTATTTT
CDR3 protein: CASTRASADTQYF

J gene: TRBJ2-7
clone size: once
V gene: TRBV7-2
D gene: TRBD1
CDR3 length: 14
CDR3 DNA: TGTGCCAGCAGCCGCAAACAGGGGGCGGACGAGCAGTACTTC
CDR3 protein: CASSRKQGADEQYF

J gene: TRBJ2-1
clone size: many
V gene: TRBV12-5
D gene: TRBD2
CDR3 length: 15
CDR3 DNA: TGTGCTAGTGTCCAGGGACTAGCGGACAACAATGAGCAGTTCTTC
CDR3 protein: CASVQGLADNNEQFF

J gene: TRBJ2-7
clone size: many
V gene: TRBV28
D gene: TRBD2
CDR3 length: 14
CDR3 DNA: TGTGCCAGCAGCACTAGCGGACTATTTTACGAGCAGTACTTC
CDR3 protein: CASSTSGLFYEQYF

J gene: TRBJ2-1
clone size: many
V gene: TRBV7-3
D gene: NA
CDR3 length: 15
CDR3 DNA: TGTGCCAGCAGCCCCTCTAGCGCCCTGGGGCAAGAGCAGTTCTTC
CDR3 protein: CASSPSSALGQEQFF

J gene: TRBJ1-1
clone size: many
V gene: TRBV5-1
D gene: TRBD1
CDR3 length: 15
CDR3 DNA: TGCGCCAGCAGCCAAACAGGGGGCCGGGTCACTGAAGCTTTCTTT
CDR3 protein: CASSQTGGRVTEAFF

J gene: TRBJ1-2
clone size: many
V gene: TRBV27
D gene: TRBD1
CDR3 length: 14
CDR3 DNA: TGTGCCAGCAGTTCTGGACAGGGAAACTATGGCTACACCTTC
CDR3 protein: CASSSGQGNYGYTF

J gene: TRBJ2-7
clone size: many
V gene: TRBV5-1
D gene: NA
CDR3 length: 15
CDR3 DNA: TGCGCCAGCACCCAAGGGAGTTTGTCCTCCTACGAGCAGTACTTC
CDR3 protein: CASTQGSLSSYEQYF

J gene: TRBJ2-7
clone size: many
V gene: TRBV6-2/TRBV6-3
D gene: TRBD2
CDR3 length: 15
CDR3 DNA: TGTGCCAGCAATACCGGACTAGCGGACCCCTACGAGCAGTACTTC
CDR3 protein: CASNTGLADPYEQYF

J gene: TRBJ1-2
clone size: few
V gene: TRBV11-2
D gene: NA
CDR3 length: 13
CDR3 DNA: TGTGCCAGCAGCTCCTCGAGTAACTATGGCTACACCTTC
CDR3 protein: CASSSSSNYGYTF

J gene: TRBJ2-7
clone size: few
V gene: TRBV29-1
D gene: NA
CDR3 length: 13
CDR3 DNA: TGCAGCGTTGATGGGAAAAGGCGGGGCGAGCAGTACTTC
CDR3 protein: CSVDGKRRGEQYF

J gene: TRBJ2-5
clone size: many
V gene: TRBV7-3
D gene: TRBD1
CDR3 length: 13
CDR3 DNA: TGTGCCAGCAGCGCGACAGGGGGAGAGACCCAGTACTTC
CDR3 protein: CASSATGGETQYF

J gene: TRBJ1-2
clone size: many
V gene: TRBV20-1
D gene: TRBD1
CDR3 length: 14
CDR3 DNA: TGCAGTGCTAGCTACAGGGGAGGCGGCTATGGCTACACCTTC
CDR3 protein: CSASYRGGGYGYTF

J gene: TRBJ1-2
clone size: NA
V gene: TRBV28
D gene: NA
CDR3 length: 13
CDR3 DNA: TGTGCCAGCAACCAAGGCAGATCCTATGGCTACACCTTC
CDR3 protein: CASNQGRSYGYTF

J gene: TRBJ1-6
clone size: many
V gene: TRBV4-1
D gene: NA
CDR3 length: 17
CDR3 DNA: TGCGCCAGCAGCCAAGAGCTTAACCGGGACCCCCATTCACCCCTCCACTTT
CDR3 protein: CASSQELNRDPHSPLHF

J gene: TRBJ2-7
clone size: many
V gene: TRBV5-8
D gene: NA
CDR3 length: 14
CDR3 DNA: TGTGCCAGCAGGGGGGGACCGGTTCGGAACGAGCAGTACTTC
CDR3 protein: CASRGGPVRNEQYF

J gene: TRBJ1-4
clone size: many
V gene: TRBV5-1
D gene: NA
CDR3 length: 16
CDR3 DNA: TGCGCCAGCAGCTCCAGGACATCCCCAACTAATGAAAAACTGTTTTTT
CDR3 protein: CASSSRTSPTNEKLFF

J gene: TRBJ2-7
clone size: NA
V gene: TRBV5-1
D gene: NA
CDR3 length: 13
CDR3 DNA: TGCGCCAGCAGCTCCGAGATCTCCTACGAGCAGTACTTC
CDR3 protein: CASSSEISYEQYF

J gene: TRBJ2-5
clone size: many
V gene: TRBV7-2
D gene: NA
CDR3 length: 16
CDR3 DNA: TGTGCCAGCAGCCTCAGAGGGACCCGCGCTTCGGAGACCCAGTACTTC
CDR3 protein: CASSLRGTRASETQYF

J gene: TRBJ1-3
clone size: NA
V gene: TRBV7-9
D gene: TRBD1
CDR3 length: 14
CDR3 DNA: TGTGCCAGCAGCTACGGGACAGGGGGAAACACCATATATTTT
CDR3 protein: CASSYGTGGNTIYF

J gene: TRBJ2-7
clone size: many
V gene: TRBV6-5
D gene: NA
CDR3 length: 14
CDR3 DNA: TGTGCCAGCAGTTACTCGCCCAGGGGTTACGAGCAGTACTTC
CDR3 protein: CASSYSPRGYEQYF

J gene: TRBJ1-1
clone size: once
V gene: TRBV5-1
D gene: NA
CDR3 length: 14
CDR3 DNA: TGCACCAGAAGCCCCTTGGAAGGGCACACTGAAGCTTTCTTT
CDR3 protein: CTRSPLEGHTEAFF

J gene: TRBJ1-2
clone size: many
V gene: TRBV5-1
D gene: NA
CDR3 length: 13
CDR3 DNA: TGCGCCAGCAGACGTTGGGGCTCAGATGGCTACACCTTC
CDR3 protein: CASRRWGSDGYTF

J gene: TRBJ1-3
clone size: many
V gene: TRBV5-1
D gene: NA
CDR3 length: 14
CDR3 DNA: TGCGCCAGCAGCCCGGACATAGGGGGAAACACCATATATTTT
CDR3 protein: CASSPDIGGNTIYF

J gene: TRBJ2-3
clone size: many
V gene: TRBV14
D gene: NA
CDR3 length: 17
CDR3 DNA: TGTGCCAGCAGCCAAGGGCCAGCGGTAAGGGGAGCAGATACGCAGTATTTT
CDR3 protein: CASSQGPAVRGADTQYF

J gene: TRBJ1-2
clone size: many
V gene: TRBV7-8
D gene: NA
CDR3 length: 13
CDR3 DNA: TGTGCCAGCAGCTTAGGCGGAGAACGCTCGAGCACCTTC
CDR3 protein: CASSLGGERSSTF

J gene: TRBJ1-5
clone size: many
V gene: TRBV2
D gene: TRBD1
CDR3 length: 14
CDR3 DNA: TGTGCCAGCAACGCGGACAGGGGGCCTCAGCCCCAGCATTTT
CDR3 protein: CASNADRGPQPQHF

J gene: TRBJ2-7
clone size: many
V gene: TRBV7-8
D gene: NA
CDR3 length: 13
CDR3 DNA: TGTGCCAGCAGCTTAAGCCAGGGAGACGAGCAGTACTTC
CDR3 protein: CASSLSQGDEQYF

J gene: TRBJ2-3
clone size: many
V gene: TRBV20-1
D gene: TRBD2
CDR3 length: 14
CDR3 DNA: TGCAGTGCAAGAAGCCTAGCGGGACCTGATACGCAGTATTTT
CDR3 protein: CSARSLAGPDTQYF

J gene: TRBJ2-2
clone size: few
V gene: TRBV5-1
D gene: TRBD1
CDR3 length: 21
CDR3 DNA: TGCGCCAGCAGCTTGGCTTCACCGGGACAGGGGCTCCTGGAAAACACCGGGGAGCTGTTTTTT
CDR3 protein: CASSLASPGQGLLENTGELFF

J gene: TRBJ2-1
clone size: many
V gene: TRBV10-2
D gene: NA
CDR3 length: 16
CDR3 DNA: TGCGCCAGCAGTGAGTCGGGCAGGATACCTGACAATGAGCAGTTCTTC
CDR3 protein: CASSESGRIPDNEQFF

J gene: TRBJ2-5
clone size: many
V gene: TRBV5-1
D gene: NA
CDR3 length: 14
CDR3 DNA: TGCGCCAGCAGACCACTAGGCGGGCAAGAGACCCAGTACTTC
CDR3 protein: CASRPLGGQETQYF

J gene: TRBJ1-5
clone size: many
V gene: TRBV10-3
D gene: NA
CDR3 length: 13
CDR3 DNA: TGTGCCATCAGCCCAGGGGCCGATCAGCCCCAGCATTTT
CDR3 protein: CAISPGADQPQHF

J gene: TRBJ2-1
clone size: many
V gene: TRBV6-2/TRBV6-3
D gene: TRBD2
CDR3 length: 13
CDR3 DNA: TGTGCCAGCATTGATACTAGCGGGAGGAATCAGTTCTTC
CDR3 protein: CASIDTSGRNQFF

J gene: TRBJ2-1
clone size: many
V gene: TRBV7-8
D gene: NA
CDR3 length: 14
CDR3 DNA: TGTGCCAGCAGCTCGGAGGGGTCCTACAATGAGCAGTTCTTC
CDR3 protein: CASSSEGSYNEQFF

J gene: TRBJ1-1
clone size: many
V gene: TRBV15
D gene: TRBD1
CDR3 length: 14
CDR3 DNA: TGTGCCACCAGCCCGGACAGGGTGAACACTGAAGCTTTCTTT
CDR3 protein: CATSPDRVNTEAFF

J gene: TRBJ2-6
clone size: many
V gene: TRBV10-3
D gene: NA
CDR3 length: 18
CDR3 DNA: TGTGCCATCAGTGAGGGACGGACCGGAAACTCTGGGGCCAACGTCCTGACTTTC
CDR3 protein: CAISEGRTGNSGANVLTF

J gene: TRBJ2-1
clone size: NA
V gene: TRBV12-3/TRBV12-4
D gene: TRBD2
CDR3 length: 15
CDR3 DNA: TGTGCCAGCAGCGGGGTAGCGGGAGGGCCAAATGAGCAGTTCTTC
CDR3 protein: CASSGVAGGPNEQFF

J gene: TRBJ2-7
clone size: many
V gene: TRBV5-1
D gene: NA
CDR3 length: 14
CDR3 DNA: TGCGCCAGCAGCTTGGGTGGAGGGTTGGACGAGCAGTACTTC
CDR3 protein: CASSLGGGLDEQYF

J gene: TRBJ2-7
clone size: NA
V gene: TRBV5-1
D gene: TRBD2
CDR3 length: 15
CDR3 DNA: TGCGCCAGCAGCGGAACTAGCGGGAGCGGGGACGAGCAGTACTTC
CDR3 protein: CASSGTSGSGDEQYF